This T cell receptor beta chain was found in a study of blood T cell repertoires in COVID-19. Recruitment covered 20 to 25 US areas and drew participants whose ages spanned about 18 to 95 years. Participants reported their clinical history, and cohort assignment relied on those reports. Per the original methods: For nucleated cells, counts were estimated from reference gene primer amplification. Assay: immunoSEQ multiplex PCR; the TCRdb copy retains only in-frame clones and omits some. V and J calls and clone size are as listed in that table; D and trimming were resolved from the DNA. The sample gives a few hundred thousand clones, approximately 85% of which show up once; about 4.3% is in the top ten. V lost 1 base, J lost 4 bases, and 12 bases lay in between. CDR3 length equals 15 residues. Germline CDR1 SGHRS, CDR2 YFSETQ.

The sample was PBMCs or T cells enriched from blood (not recorded which). The chain uses TRBV5-1 and TRBJ2-1; D is unclear. This TCR was recovered from a woman aged 30 to 39 who had recovered from COVID-19. In nucleotides, the CDR3 is TGCGCCAGCAGCTTGTCCACAGCCCTTTACAATGAGCAGTTCTTC. Translated: CASSLSTALYNEQFF.